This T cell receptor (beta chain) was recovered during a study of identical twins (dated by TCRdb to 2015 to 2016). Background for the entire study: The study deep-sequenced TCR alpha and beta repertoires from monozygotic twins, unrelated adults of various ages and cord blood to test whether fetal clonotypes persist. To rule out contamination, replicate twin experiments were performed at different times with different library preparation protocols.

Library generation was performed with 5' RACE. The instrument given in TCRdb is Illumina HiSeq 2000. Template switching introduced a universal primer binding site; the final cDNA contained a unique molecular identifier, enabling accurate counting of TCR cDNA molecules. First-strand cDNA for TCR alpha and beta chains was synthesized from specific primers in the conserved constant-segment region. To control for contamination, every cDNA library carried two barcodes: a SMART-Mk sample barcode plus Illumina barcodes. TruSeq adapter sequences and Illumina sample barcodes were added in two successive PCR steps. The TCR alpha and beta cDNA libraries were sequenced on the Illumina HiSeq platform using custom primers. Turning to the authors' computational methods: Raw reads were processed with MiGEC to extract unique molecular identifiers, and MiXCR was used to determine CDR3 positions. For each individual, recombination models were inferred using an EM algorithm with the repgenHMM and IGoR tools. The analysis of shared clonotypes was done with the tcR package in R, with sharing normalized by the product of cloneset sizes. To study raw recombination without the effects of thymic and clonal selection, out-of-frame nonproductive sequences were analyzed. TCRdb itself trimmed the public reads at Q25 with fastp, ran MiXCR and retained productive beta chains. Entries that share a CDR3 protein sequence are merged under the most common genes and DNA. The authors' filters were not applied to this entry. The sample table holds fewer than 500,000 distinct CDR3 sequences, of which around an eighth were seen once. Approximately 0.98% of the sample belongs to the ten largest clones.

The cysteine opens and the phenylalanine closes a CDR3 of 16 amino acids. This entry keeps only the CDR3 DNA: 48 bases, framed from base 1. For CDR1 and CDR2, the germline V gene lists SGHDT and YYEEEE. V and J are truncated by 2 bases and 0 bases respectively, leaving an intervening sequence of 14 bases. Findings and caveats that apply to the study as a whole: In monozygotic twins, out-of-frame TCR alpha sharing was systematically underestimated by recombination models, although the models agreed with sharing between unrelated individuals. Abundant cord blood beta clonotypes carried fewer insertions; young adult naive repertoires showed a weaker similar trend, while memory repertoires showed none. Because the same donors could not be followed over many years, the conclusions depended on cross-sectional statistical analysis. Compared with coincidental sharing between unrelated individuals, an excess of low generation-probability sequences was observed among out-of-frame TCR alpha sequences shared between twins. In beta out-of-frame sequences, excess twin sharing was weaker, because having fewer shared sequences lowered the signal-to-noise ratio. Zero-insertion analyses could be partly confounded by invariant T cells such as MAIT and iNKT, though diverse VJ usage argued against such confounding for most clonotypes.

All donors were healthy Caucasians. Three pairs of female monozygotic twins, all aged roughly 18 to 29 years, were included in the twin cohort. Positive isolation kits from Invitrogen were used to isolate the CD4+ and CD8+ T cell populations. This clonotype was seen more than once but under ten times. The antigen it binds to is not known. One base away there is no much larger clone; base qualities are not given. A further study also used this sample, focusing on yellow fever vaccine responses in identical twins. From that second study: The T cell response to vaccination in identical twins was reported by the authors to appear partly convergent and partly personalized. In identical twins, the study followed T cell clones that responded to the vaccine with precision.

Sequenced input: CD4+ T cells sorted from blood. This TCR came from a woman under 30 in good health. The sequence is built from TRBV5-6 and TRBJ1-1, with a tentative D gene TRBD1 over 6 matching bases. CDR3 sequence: CASSFDRRHMNTEAFF. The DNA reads TGTGCCAGCAGCTTCGACAGGAGACACATGAACACTGAAGCTTTCTTT.